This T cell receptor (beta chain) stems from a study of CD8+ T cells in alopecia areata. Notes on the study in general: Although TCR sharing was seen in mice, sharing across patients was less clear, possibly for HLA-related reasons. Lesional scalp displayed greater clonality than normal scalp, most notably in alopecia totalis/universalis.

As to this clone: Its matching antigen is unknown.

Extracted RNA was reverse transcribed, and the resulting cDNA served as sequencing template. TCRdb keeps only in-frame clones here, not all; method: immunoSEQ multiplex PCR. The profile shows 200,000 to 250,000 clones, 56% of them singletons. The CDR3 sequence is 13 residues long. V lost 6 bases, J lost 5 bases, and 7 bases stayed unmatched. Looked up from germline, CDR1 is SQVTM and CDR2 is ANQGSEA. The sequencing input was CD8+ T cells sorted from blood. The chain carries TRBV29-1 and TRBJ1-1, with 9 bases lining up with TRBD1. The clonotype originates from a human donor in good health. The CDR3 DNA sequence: TGCAGCGTGTGGGGACAGGGCTTGACTGAAGCTTTCTTT. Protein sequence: CSVWGQGLTEAFF.